These T cell receptor beta chains were read from a single sample in a study of blood T cell repertoires in COVID-19. TCRdb's table, derived via immunoSEQ multiplex PCR, lists solely in-frame clones and lacks some. The data hold some 140,000 clones, with around 84% observed a single time. Sequenced: peripheral blood. Source of these receptors: an elderly man with acute or convalescent COVID-19. The CDR3 runs from the conserved cysteine through the conserved F or W. D genes are given only for firm matches.

. TRBJ2-4 TRBV5-1 CASSLAAGEDINIQYF
TRBD1 TRBJ1-2 TRBV28 CASSLSQPGTGRGYTF
. TRBJ1-2 TRBV3-1/TRBV3-2 CASSQDWSGGYGYTF
. TRBJ1-6 TRBV19 CASRGNSPLHF
. TRBJ1-1 TRBV2 CASTTAPNTEAFF
. TRBJ1-5 TRBV7-2 CASSLDINQPQHF
TRBD2 TRBJ2-2 TRBV5-5 CASSKRGGTTGELFF
TRBD2 TRBJ2-3 TRBV5-5 CASSLASGGAFDSTDTQYF
TRBD1 TRBJ2-7 TRBV6-5 CASSYPGTGATEQYF
TRBD2 TRBJ2-2 TRBV5-1 CASSPTSGANGELFF
TRBD2 TRBJ2-5 TRBV3-1/TRBV3-2 CASRLAGQETQYF
. TRBJ1-6 TRBV11-2 CASSFRAINSPLHF
. TRBJ2-7 TRBV27 CASSRQAGGTGFSEQYF
. TRBJ1-4 TRBV5-1 CASSLEATSTNEKLFF
. TRBJ1-4 TRBV5-1 CASRQQPNEKLFF
. TRBJ2-5 TRBV5-1 CASRLSVRQETQYF
TRBD2 TRBJ2-5 TRBV5-4 CASSFGGYQETQYF
. TRBJ2-2 TRBV2 CASRVSTGNTGELFF
. TRBJ2-3 TRBV6-6 CASSRQADTQYF
. TRBJ1-6 TRBV25-1 CASSEFTAGSPLHF
. TRBJ2-3 TRBV19 CASSKRVGTDTQYF
. TRBJ2-2 TRBV19 CASSIGEFTGELFF
. TRBJ1-1 TRBV3-1/TRBV3-2 CASSQGGMGNTEAFF
. TRBJ2-5 TRBV10-3 CAISEGREKETQYF
TRBD1 TRBJ1-1 TRBV5-4 CASSLMGQGEAFF
. TRBJ2-3 TRBV7-2 CASSLAPTDTQYF
TRBD1 TRBJ2-7 TRBV5-6 CASSPPGQASYEQYF
TRBD1 TRBJ1-5 TRBV2 CASSGTGENQPQHF
. TRBJ2-5 TRBV18 CASSPRAVGVVQETQYF
. TRBJ2-7 TRBV18 CASSPASLRYEQYF
. TRBJ2-5 TRBV10-3 CAISVGQEQETQYF
TRBD1 TRBJ1-6 TRBV7-2 CASSFETGGNSPLHF
TRBD1 TRBJ1-3 TRBV19 CASSIRGSGNTIYF
TRBD1 TRBJ1-4 TRBV5-1 CASSVDRVDEKLFF
. TRBJ1-2 TRBV19 CASSSPRAKDGANYGYTF
TRBD1 TRBJ1-4 TRBV5-1 CASSGTGGASGEKLFF
. TRBJ1-1 TRBV7-6 CASSTSENTEAFF
TRBD1 TRBJ1-2 TRBV19 CASSKIQQGATGYTF